The 25 T cell receptor beta chains presented below share a single source sample, sequenced in a study of T cell repertoires in cytomegalovirus infection. TCRdb re-called the reads with MiXCR, one entry per CDR3 protein. In the table there are 150,000 or so distinct CDR3 sequences, 15% to 20% of which are singletons. What was sequenced was CD8+ T cells from PBMCs. The receptors shown here come from a human donor in good health (CMV status not recorded). Some clones in this sample may be carry-over from other donors' samples.

CDR3 sequence (DNA): TGTGCCAGCAGCCCCAGTAGGGACAATGAGCAGTTCTTC. Its protein is CASSPSRDNEQFF. The chain links TRBV11-2 to TRBJ2-1; D gene unclear. The CDR3 has 13 amino acids. Trimming took off 5 bases at V and 5 bases at J, with 10 bases between the two ends. From germline, CDR1 is SGHAT and CDR2 FQNNGV.

This chain links TRBV7-8 with TRBJ2-7; 9 bases are a match to TRBD2. V was clipped by 8 bases and J by 4 bases; unmatched bases: 21. The CDR3 length is 18 residues. CDR1 SGHVS and CDR2 FQNEAQ come from the germline V gene. The chain's CDR3 is CASVFRAGGSTTPYEQYF. CDR3 bases: TGTGCCAGCGTATTCCGGGCGGGAGGGTCGACCACCCCTTACGAGCAGTACTTC.

The rearrangement joins TRBV19 to TRBJ2-1; no definite D call. CDR3 length: 12 amino acids. V was trimmed by 6 bases and J by 9 bases, leaving 12 bases between them. Germline assignment: CDR1 LNHDA and CDR2 SQIVND (reference sequence). The DNA for the CDR3 is TGTGCCAGTAGCTCCGAGCTTGTTGAGCAGTTCTTC. This gives the protein CASSSELVEQFF.

The rearrangement joins TRBV12-3 or TRBV12-4 to TRBJ2-7, with TRBD1 matching over 8 bases. There are 14 residues in the CDR3. The V and J ends lost 4 bases and 5 bases, in that order; junction bases with no gene match: 7. DNA of the CDR3: TGTGCCAGCAGTTCCAGGGGGCGTGTACACGAGCAGTACTTC. This gives the protein CASSSRGRVHEQYF.

CDR3 region: CASSDGPVGEITYEQYF. Here the CDR3 DNA reads TGTGCCAGCAGCGACGGACCGGTAGGGGAAATAACCTACGAGCAGTACTTC. The chain is built from TRBV7-8 and TRBJ2-7, with D possibly being TRBD1 (5 bases). CDR3 length: 17 amino acids. Germline V gene sequence: CDR1 SGHVS, CDR2 FQNEAQ. With 5 bases removed from V and 2 bases from J, the gap between germline ends came to 22 bases.

J is TRBJ2-2 and V is TRBV14; the D gene is possibly TRBD2 (6 bases). V was pared by 3 bases and J by 3 bases, with 14 bases between. Germline V gene sequence: CDR1 SGHDN, CDR2 FVKESK. The CDR3 is 16 amino acids. The CDR3: CASSQGNRDYTGELFF. The CDR3 DNA reads TGTGCCAGCAGCCAGGGCAACCGGGACTACACCGGGGAGCTGTTTTTT.

This chain links TRBV6-1 with TRBJ1-1; tentatively, D is TRBD1 (6 bases). This CDR3 spans 15 amino acids. Looked up from germline, CDR1 is MNHNS and CDR2 is SASEGT. Deletions cut 6 bases from V and 1 base from J, with 15 bases between. The CDR3 region has the DNA TGTGCCAGCAGGATCCACGGGACAACGAACACTGAAGCTTTCTTT. It is translated as CASRIHGTTNTEAFF.

V gene TRBV6-5 combines with J gene TRBJ1-6, with a possible D match to TRBD1 (6 bases). V shed 0 bases and J shed 1 base, with 13 bases lying between them. The CDR3 spans 18 residues. CDR1 is MNHEY, CDR2 SVGAGI, per germline. Written as DNA, the CDR3 is TGTGCCAGCAGTTACTCGCAGGGGCGGGTATCCTATAATTCACCCCTCCACTTT. It codes for CASSYSQGRVSYNSPLHF.

This chain uses TRBV7-2 with TRBJ2-7; D call uncertain. V lost 4 bases, J lost 3 bases, and 7 bases lay in between. The CDR3 consists of 12 residues. From germline, CDR1 is SGHTA and CDR2 FQGNSA. CDR3 region: CASSSQLYEQYF. The DNA of the CDR3 is TGTGCCAGCAGCTCCCAACTCTACGAGCAGTACTTC.

This clonotype was counted between two and nine times. The V and J genes are TRBV7-8 and TRBJ2-7, with 10 bases that match TRBD2. CDR3 length: 16 residues. Germline CDR1 reads SGHVS; CDR2 reads FQNEAQ. J gave up 1 base and V 6 bases, and 9 bases lay outside the gene matches. Written as DNA, the CDR3 is TGTGCCAGCAGTGTCAGCGGGGGGGACGAGTCCTACGAGCAGTACTTC. Its protein product is CASSVSGGDESYEQYF.

The chain has TRBV7-6 and TRBJ2-5; 12 bases agree with TRBD2. V dropped 5 bases and J dropped 5; count of bases not matched to a gene: 12. The CDR3 is 17 residues long. Germline V CDR1 and CDR2: SGHVS, FNYEAQ. The CDR3 nucleotides are TGTGCCAGCAGCCCCAGTGCTAGCGGGAGGGGTAGGGAGACCCAGTACTTC. Amino acids: CASSPSASGRGRETQYF.

In this sample, this clonotype turned up a few times. The genes are TRBV19 and TRBJ2-7, with 7 bases that match TRBD1. The CDR3 runs to 15 residues. Germline loops: CDR1 LNHDA, CDR2 SQIVND (reference sequence). The V gene end was trimmed by 4 bases and the J gene end by 6 bases; junction bases not matched to a gene: 12. The CDR3 spells CASSTLGQSRGEQYF. The CDR3 region has the DNA TGTGCCAGTAGTACGCTGGGACAGTCTCGGGGCGAGCAGTACTTC.

This clonotype was seen only a few times. The J gene is TRBJ2-7, the V gene TRBV20-1; D is perhaps TRBD1 (6 bases). Trimming pared 3 bases from V and 1 base from J, leaving 10 bases between. This CDR3 has 13 residues. In germline, CDR1 is DFQATT, CDR2 SNEGSKA (reference sequence). Here the CDR3 DNA reads TGCAGTGCTAGGAACAGGGATTCCTACGAGCAGTACTTC. Translation: CSARNRDSYEQYF.

There are a few counts of this clonotype. This sequence may be a read error, since a much larger clone differs from it by one base. CDR3 sequence (DNA): TGTGCCAGCAGCTTAGTGGGTAAGAACACTGAAGCTTTCTTT. It translates to CASSLVGKNTEAFF. The V and J genes are TRBV7-2 and TRBJ1-1; D gene unclear. This CDR3 has 14 residues. Germline V gives CDR1 SGHTA, CDR2 FQGNSA. Trimming shortened V by 1 base and J by 1 base, and 7 bases separated the two germline ends.

This clonotype appeared a few times. The V call is TRBV9, the J call TRBJ2-1; 9 nucleotides line up with TRBD1. The CDR3 is 15 amino acids. V was pared by 3 bases and J by 2 bases, with 3 bases of the junction left unmatched. Germline-derived CDR1 and CDR2 are SGDLS and YYNGEE. The CDR3 sequence is CASSDGQGPYNEQFF. In DNA, the CDR3 is TGTGCCAGCAGCGACGGACAGGGGCCCTACAATGAGCAGTTCTTC.

This clonotype has just one count. The CDR3 end shows no conserved phenylalanine or tryptophan, and so a read error is likely. The chain couples TRBV6-4 to TRBJ2-3; TRBD2 agrees at 8 bases. Germline V lookup: CDR1 MRHNA, CDR2 SNTAGT. Trimming cost V 9 bases and J 1 base; bases outside gene matches: 9. This CDR3 region has 15 residues. This chain's CDR3 is CASSTSGGGTDTQYC. The DNA for the CDR3 is TGTGCCAGTAGCACTAGCGGAGGGGGCACAGATACGCAGTATTGT.

This clonotype came up a few times. The chain links TRBV28 to TRBJ2-1; 8 bases are a match to TRBD2. The germline V gene encodes CDR1 MDHEN and CDR2 SYDVKM. J gave up 4 bases and V 2 bases, and 4 bases lay outside the gene matches. This CDR3 has 15 amino acids. DNA for the CDR3: TGTGCCAGCAGTTTAACTAGCGGAATATACAATGAGCAGTTCTTC. Encoded protein: CASSLTSGIYNEQFF.

The chain joins TRBV29-1 to TRBJ2-7; tentatively, D is TRBD1 (6 bases). Germline V CDR1 and CDR2: SQVTM, ANQGSEA. The ends were cut back, 8 bases at V and 0 bases at J, with 20 bases in the middle. The CDR3 has 15 residues. This chain's CDR3 is CSCGLGAQPSYEQYF. The DNA of the CDR3 is TGCAGCTGTGGTCTGGGGGCACAGCCCTCCTACGAGCAGTACTTC.

In this sample, this clonotype turned up a few times. The chain uses TRBV12-3 or TRBV12-4 and TRBJ1-1, with D possibly matching TRBD1 (6 bases). V shed 7 bases and J shed 4 bases, with 13 bases lying between them. This CDR3 region has 13 residues. For the CDR3, the DNA is TGTGCCAGCAAAACTGGAGGGGGCACTGAAGCTTTCTTT. Amino acids: CASKTGGGTEAFF.

The chain carries TRBV2 and TRBJ2-1, with TRBD2 identical over 10 bases. The germline V gene has CDR1 SNHLY and CDR2 FYNNEI. The ends lost 6 bases at V and 5 bases at J; junction bases unmatched: 10. This CDR3 contains 16 residues. The CDR3 region is CASRFTSGENNNEQFF. The CDR3 coding sequence is TGTGCCAGCAGGTTTACTAGCGGGGAAAACAACAATGAGCAGTTCTTC.

In this sample, this clonotype turned up a few times. The chain has TRBV14 and TRBJ2-4, with 7 bases fitting TRBD1. Germline CDR1 is SGHDN and CDR2 is FVKESK. Trimming at V came to 3 bases and at J to 8 bases, leaving 7 bases not matched to a gene. The CDR3 is made up of 14 amino acids. CDR3: CASSQNRGRDIQYF. Here the CDR3 DNA reads TGTGCCAGCAGCCAGAACAGGGGACGGGACATTCAGTACTTC. The whole variable domain, filled in from reference TRBV14 and TRBJ2-4, reads EAGVTQFPSHSVIEKGQTVTLRCDPISGHDNLYWYRRVMGKEIKFLLHFVKESKQDESGMPNNRFLAERTGGTYSTLKVQPAELEDSGVYFCASSQNRGRDIQYFGAGTRLSVL.

V gene TRBV28 combines with J gene TRBJ1-1, with a tentative D call TRBD1 (5 bases). Germline CDR1 reads MDHEN; CDR2 reads SYDVKM. There are 16 residues in the CDR3. The V gene lost 2 bases and the J gene lost 1 base, with 14 bases spanning the gap. CDR3 amino acids: CASSLEIGQPNTEAFF. In DNA, the CDR3 is TGTGCCAGCAGTTTAGAAATTGGACAACCGAACACTGAAGCTTTCTTT. Full variable domain (missing parts from reference TRBV28 and TRBJ1-1): DVKVTQSSRYLVKRTGEKVFLECVQDMDHENMFWYRQDPGLGLRLIYFSYDVKMKEKGDIPEGYSVSREKKERFSLILESASTNQTSMYLCASSLEIGQPNTEAFFGQGTRLTVV.

This clonotype was seen more than once but under ten times. The chain employs TRBV27 and TRBJ1-5; D possibly corresponds to TRBD1 (6 bases). This CDR3 is built from 13 residues. V lost 5 bases to trimming and J lost 7 bases, with 12 bases between them. The germline CDR1 and CDR2 sequences are MNHEY and SMNVEV (reference sequence). The DNA of the CDR3 is TGTGCCAGCAGTCCCACAGGGTTCCAGCCCCAGCATTTT. Residues: CASSPTGFQPQHF.

By sample fraction, this clonotype is medium-sized. The rearrangement uses TRBV5-6 and TRBJ2-2, with 7 positions matching TRBD1. The CDR3 contains 15 residues. The germline CDR1 and CDR2 sequences are SGHDT and YYEEEE. V shed 0 bases and J 5 bases; nucleotides not matched to a gene: 4. CDR3 residues: CASSLVQGDTGELFF. The CDR3 region has the DNA TGTGCCAGCAGCTTGGTGCAGGGGGATACCGGGGAGCTGTTTTTT.

V is TRBV15 and J is TRBJ1-6, with a weak D call TRBD1 (6 bases). Looked up from germline, CDR1 is LNHNV and CDR2 is YYDKDF (reference sequence). There are 14 residues in the CDR3. The V end was cut by 1 base, the J end by 9 bases, with 10 bases between. CDR3 residues: CATSRGTGRSPLHF. The CDR3 bases are TGTGCCACCAGCAGAGGAACAGGGCGTTCACCCCTCCACTTT.